The T cell receptor (beta chain) described here comes from a study of blood T cell repertoires in COVID-19. About the study: The study drew acute and convalescent COVID-19 samples from the United States, Italy and Spain. Sample material is recorded as cDNA or gDNA derived from T cells, B-cell-depleted T cells, or PBMCs.

Trimming removed 5 bases at V and 6 bases at J, with 17 bases between. The CDR3 spans 14 residues. In germline, CDR1 is LNHDA, CDR2 SQIVND (reference sequence). In the original analysis: Reference gene primer amplification gave estimated nucleated cell counts. Assay: immunoSEQ multiplex PCR; the TCRdb copy retains only in-frame clones and omits some. V, J and clone size were drawn from that table, and D and trimming were deduced from the DNA. The sample holds about 24,000 clones, about 82% seen once. The source is a human donor with active COVID-19. The donor label of this sample is uncertain. This chain connects TRBV19 to TRBJ2-7; D is perhaps TRBD2 (5 bases). Specimen: peripheral blood. This chain's CDR3 is CASSPPGDRGEQYF. The DNA for the CDR3 is TGTGCCAGTAGTCCCCCGGGCGATCGGGGCGAGCAGTACTTC.